Each of the 19 T cell receptor beta chains below was sequenced from the same sample in a study of blood T cell repertoires in COVID-19. Sequencing was performed with immunoSEQ multiplex PCR; in TCRdb, only in-frame clones are kept and a portion is missing. The sample shows 200,000 to 300,000 clones, approximately 88% of them seen only once. Source material: PBMCs or T cells enriched from blood (not recorded which). The receptor source for this set is a woman between 35 and 50 years old with acute COVID-19.

The rearrangement uses TRBV6-1 and TRBJ2-7; 11 nucleotides match TRBD2. V gave up 1 base and J gave up 4 bases; unmatched junction bases: 6. This CDR3 spans 16 amino acids. Per germline, CDR1 MNHNS and CDR2 SASEGT. CDR3 DNA sequence: TGTGCCAGCAGTGAAGGGGCTAGCGGGAGGAGGTACGAGCAGTACTTC. Protein product: CASSEGASGRRYEQYF.

The chain couples TRBV6-1 to TRBJ2-7; no definite D call. V dropped 4 bases and J dropped 3 bases, with 19 bases sitting between them. The CDR3 contains 16 residues. Germline values: CDR1 MNHNS, CDR2 SASEGT. CDR3 sequence reads: CASSGAFTNFLYEQYF. The DNA for the CDR3 is TGTGCCAGCAGTGGGGCATTTACAAATTTTCTCTACGAGCAGTACTTC.

This sequence joins TRBV27 and TRBJ1-1; D is ambiguous. The ends were cut back, 6 bases at V and 0 bases at J, with 17 bases in the middle. The length of the CDR3 is 16 residues. CDR1 is MNHEY, CDR2 SMNVEV, per germline (reference sequence). The CDR3 nucleotides read TGTGCCAGCAGCTCCATTGCGGGAGTAGTGAACACTGAAGCTTTCTTT. This sequence encodes CASSSIAGVVNTEAFF.

This chain uses TRBV6-5 with TRBJ2-7; D gene ambiguous. This CDR3 contains 14 residues. CDR1 and CDR2 from the germline V gene are MNHEY and SVGAGI. V was pared by 2 bases and J by 5 bases, with 13 bases between. In DNA form, the CDR3 reads TGTGCCAGCAGTTACGGTTCGTCCCAGAACGAGCAGTACTTC. Its translation: CASSYGSSQNEQYF.

V is TRBV24-1 and J is TRBJ2-2; 9 nucleotides line up with TRBD1. This CDR3 region has 16 residues. Unmatched junction bases numbered 6, after V lost 5 bases and J lost 3 bases. Germline V lookup: CDR1 KGHDR, CDR2 SFDVKD. The CDR3 sequence is CATSAPGQGYTGELFF. The CDR3 DNA reads TGTGCCACCAGTGCCCCGGGACAGGGATACACCGGGGAGCTGTTTTTT.

J is TRBJ1-2 and V is TRBV7-2; tentative D call: TRBD1 (6 bases). The length of the CDR3 is 15 residues. CDR1 is SGHTA, CDR2 FQGNSA, per germline. The V and J ends lost 2 bases and 2 bases respectively, with 12 bases between them. In DNA, the CDR3 is TGTGCCAGCAGCTTATTCAGAGACAGGAACTATGGCTACACCTTC. It encodes CASSLFRDRNYGYTF.

About this clone itself: One junction end disagrees with the germline gene, perhaps due to a read error. The chain joins TRBV28 to TRBJ1-2; TRBD1 is a possible D gene (5 bases). The CDR3 runs 12 residues. The germline gives CDR1 MDHEN, CDR2 SYDVKM. CDR3 DNA: TGTGCCAGCAGTTTAAGGCAGGGTGAGGAACTCTTC. This codes for CASSLRQGEELF.

In nucleotides, the CDR3 is TGTGCCAGCAGCGTAGGAGGCAGCCCGGGGACTAATGAAAAACTGTTTTTT. It encodes CASSVGGSPGTNEKLFF. V gene TRBV9 combines with J gene TRBJ1-4; no clear D. Germline assignment: CDR1 SGDLS and CDR2 YYNGEE. The CDR3 spans 17 residues. Trimming cost V 0 bases and J 2 bases, with 14 bases left between them.

J is TRBJ2-5 and V is TRBV19; 8 bases are a match to TRBD2. The CDR3 has 15 residues. Germline lookup yields CDR1 LNHDA and CDR2 SQIVND (reference sequence). Trimming removed 6 bases from V and 3 bases from J; junction bases left unmatched: 9. The chain's CDR3 is CASSEIAGNEETQYF. The CDR3 bases are TGTGCCAGTAGCGAAATAGCGGGGAATGAAGAGACCCAGTACTTC.

In its sample, this clone was seen a few times. The CDR3 nucleotides are TGTGCCAGCAGCCAAAAAGGGGGCTATGGCTACACCTTC. It codes for CASSQKGGYGYTF. The chain links TRBV3-1 (or the pseudogene TRBV3-2) to TRBJ1-2, with D possibly TRBD1 on 6 matching bases. V lost 2 bases and J 4 bases, leaving 8 bases between the germline ends. Germline lookup yields CDR1 LGHDT and CDR2 YNNKEL (reference sequence). The CDR3 totals 13 residues.

The chain recombines TRBV29-1 with TRBJ2-1; D not resolved. The germline V gene encodes CDR1 SQVTM and CDR2 ANQGSEA. There are 12 residues in the CDR3. V gave up 4 bases and J gave up 9 bases, with 13 bases separating them. CDR3 in amino acids: CSVGVPPREQFF. In DNA form, the CDR3 reads TGCAGCGTTGGTGTCCCCCCCCGTGAGCAGTTCTTC.

This chain links TRBV19 with TRBJ2-7; D not resolved. The germline V and J ends were trimmed by 3 bases and 2 bases, with 11 bases remaining between them. Germline V lookup: CDR1 LNHDA, CDR2 SQIVND (reference sequence). The CDR3 is 14 residues long. The DNA for the CDR3 is TGTGCCAGTAGTATCCTACTACCCCCCTACGAGCAGTACTTC. Protein sequence: CASSILLPPYEQYF.

This clone has a single count. The rearrangement joins TRBV10-2 to TRBJ1-5; TRBD1 matches at 7 bases. The V and J ends lost 2 bases and 0 bases, in that order; junction bases with no gene match: 10. This CDR3 has 18 residues. Germline V gene lookup returns CDR1 WSHSY and CDR2 SAAADI. Here the CDR3 reads CASSEETGIFYSNQPQHF. CDR3 nucleotides: TGCGCCAGCAGTGAGGAGACAGGGATCTTTTATAGCAATCAGCCCCAGCATTTT.

The gene calls are TRBV11-3 and TRBJ1-1; TRBD1 matches 10 bases. V lost 4 bases, J lost 1 base, and 9 bases stayed unmatched. The CDR3 totals 17 residues. Germline V gives CDR1 SGHNT, CDR2 YENEEA. This CDR3 reads CASSSRTGGVGNTEAFF. The CDR3 DNA sequence: TGTGCCAGCAGCTCCCGGACAGGGGGTGTAGGGAACACTGAAGCTTTCTTT.

The CDR3 loop is CASSLPHPNTEAFF. The DNA for the CDR3 is TGTGCCAGCAGTCTTCCACACCCAAACACTGAAGCTTTCTTT. The J gene is TRBJ1-1, the V gene TRBV28; the D is unclear. Germline assignment: CDR1 MDHEN and CDR2 SYDVKM. The germline V and J ends were trimmed by 5 bases and 2 bases, with 12 bases remaining between them. The CDR3 contains 14 residues. Full variable domain (rest looked up from reference TRBV28 and TRBJ1-1): DVKVTQSSRYLVKRTGEKVFLECVQDMDHENMFWYRQDPGLGLRLIYFSYDVKMKEKGDIPEGYSVSREKKERFSLILESASTNQTSMYLCASSLPHPNTEAFFGQGTRLTVV.

The chain recombines TRBV4-1 with TRBJ2-1; a possible D gene is TRBD2 (5 bases). The V gene's germline CDR1 is MGHRA and CDR2 YSYEKL. V was clipped by 4 bases and J by 4 bases, with 11 bases between them. CDR3 size: 14 residues. This chain's CDR3 is CASSRPTGYNEQFF. CDR3 bases: TGCGCCAGCAGCCGCCCGACGGGATACAATGAGCAGTTCTTC.

The chain couples TRBV2 to TRBJ2-1; 13 bases are a match to TRBD2. The germline V gene encodes CDR1 SNHLY and CDR2 FYNNEI. This CDR3 comprises 15 residues. V gave up 5 bases and J gave up 7 bases; unmatched junction bases: 5. The CDR3 sequence is CASSPGLAGANEQFF. The CDR3 bases are TGTGCCAGCAGTCCAGGACTAGCGGGAGCGAATGAGCAGTTCTTC.

V gene TRBV6-5 combines with J gene TRBJ1-2, with 10 bases aligning to TRBD1. Trimming took 3 bases from V and 5 from J; bases not matched to a gene: 6. In germline, CDR1 is MNHEY, CDR2 SVGAGI. The CDR3 runs 15 residues. The CDR3, as DNA: TGTGCCAGCAGTTATGAGGGACAGGGGACTTATGGCTACACCTTC. It encodes CASSYEGQGTYGYTF.

The gene calls are TRBV4-3 and TRBJ2-1; no clear D gene. The CDR3 is 17 amino acids. Trimming cost V 1 base and J 0 bases, with 13 bases left between them. Germline values: CDR1 LGHNA, CDR2 YSLEER. The CDR3 DNA follows: TGCGCCAGCAGCCAAGTACCCCTACCAACCTCCTACAATGAGCAGTTCTTC. Protein product: CASSQVPLPTSYNEQFF.